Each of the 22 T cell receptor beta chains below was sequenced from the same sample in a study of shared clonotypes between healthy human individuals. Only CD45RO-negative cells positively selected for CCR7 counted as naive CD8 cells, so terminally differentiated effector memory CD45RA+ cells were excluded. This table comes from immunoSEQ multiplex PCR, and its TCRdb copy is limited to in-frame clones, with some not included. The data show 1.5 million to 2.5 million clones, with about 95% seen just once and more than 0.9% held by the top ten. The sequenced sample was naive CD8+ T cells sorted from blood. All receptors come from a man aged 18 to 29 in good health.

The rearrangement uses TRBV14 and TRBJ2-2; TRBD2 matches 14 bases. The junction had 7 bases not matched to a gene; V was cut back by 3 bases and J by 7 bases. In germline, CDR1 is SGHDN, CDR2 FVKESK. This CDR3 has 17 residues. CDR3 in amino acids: CASSHSPGLAGVGELFF. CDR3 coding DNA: TGTGCCAGCAGCCATTCCCCGGGACTAGCGGGGGTCGGGGAGCTGTTTTTT. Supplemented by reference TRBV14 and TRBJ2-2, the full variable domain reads EAGVTQFPSHSVIEKGQTVTLRCDPISGHDNLYWYRRVMGKEIKFLLHFVKESKQDESGMPNNRFLAERTGGTYSTLKVQPAELEDSGVYFCASSHSPGLAGVGELFFGEGSRLTVL.

In nucleotides, the CDR3 is TGCGCCAGCAGCCACCTAGGGGCCTACGAGCAGTACTTC. It codes for CASSHLGAYEQYF. This chain links TRBV4-1 with TRBJ2-7, with D perhaps matching TRBD1 (5 bases). The CDR3 runs 13 residues. CDR1 and CDR2 from the germline V gene are MGHRA and YSYEKL. Trimming shortened V by 3 bases and J by 2 bases, and 8 bases separated the two germline ends.

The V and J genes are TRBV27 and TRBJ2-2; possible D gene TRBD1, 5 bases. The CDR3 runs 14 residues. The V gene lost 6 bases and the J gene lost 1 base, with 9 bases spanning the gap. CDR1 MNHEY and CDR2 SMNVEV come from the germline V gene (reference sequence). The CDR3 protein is CASRQDQNTGELFF. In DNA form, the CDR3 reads TGTGCCAGCAGACAGGACCAGAACACCGGGGAGCTGTTTTTT.

The CDR3 reads CASSDRGAYEQYF. The CDR3 DNA is TGTGCCAGCTCAGACAGGGGAGCCTACGAGCAGTACTTC. This chain uses TRBV28 with TRBJ2-7; 8 bases fit TRBD1. The CDR3 runs 13 residues. Germline V gene lookup returns CDR1 MDHEN and CDR2 SYDVKM. V dropped 8 bases and J dropped 2; count of bases not matched to a gene: 5.

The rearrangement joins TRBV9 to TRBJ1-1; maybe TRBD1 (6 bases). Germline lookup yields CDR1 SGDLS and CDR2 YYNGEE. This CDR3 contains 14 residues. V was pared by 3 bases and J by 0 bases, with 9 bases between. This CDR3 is CASSGTVLNTEAFF. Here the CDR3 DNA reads TGTGCCAGCAGCGGGACAGTCTTGAACACTGAAGCTTTCTTT.

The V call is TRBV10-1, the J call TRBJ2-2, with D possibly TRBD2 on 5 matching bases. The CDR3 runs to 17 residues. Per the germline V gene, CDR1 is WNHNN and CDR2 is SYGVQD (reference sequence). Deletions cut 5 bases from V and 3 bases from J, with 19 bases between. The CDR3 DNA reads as TGCGCCAGCAGTTTGCGAGGGTCTACGAAGGACACCGGGGAGCTGTTTTTT. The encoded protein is CASSLRGSTKDTGELFF.

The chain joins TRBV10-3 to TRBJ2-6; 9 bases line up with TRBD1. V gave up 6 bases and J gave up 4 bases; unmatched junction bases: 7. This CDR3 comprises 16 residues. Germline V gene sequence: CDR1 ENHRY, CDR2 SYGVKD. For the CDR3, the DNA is TGTGCCATCAGGTCTACAGGGGGCGCAGGGGCCAACGTCCTGACTTTC. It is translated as CAIRSTGGAGANVLTF.

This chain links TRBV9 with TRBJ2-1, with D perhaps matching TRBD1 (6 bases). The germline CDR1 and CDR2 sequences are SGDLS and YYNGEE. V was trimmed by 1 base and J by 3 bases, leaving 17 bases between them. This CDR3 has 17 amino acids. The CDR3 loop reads CASSVRGGEGFYNEQFF. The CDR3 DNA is TGTGCCAGCAGCGTAAGAGGGGGAGAGGGCTTCTACAATGAGCAGTTCTTC.

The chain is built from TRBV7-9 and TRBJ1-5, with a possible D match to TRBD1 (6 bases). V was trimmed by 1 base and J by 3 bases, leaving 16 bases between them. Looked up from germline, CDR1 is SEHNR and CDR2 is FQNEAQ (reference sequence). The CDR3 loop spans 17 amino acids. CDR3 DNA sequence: TGTGCCAGCAGCTTAGAACCCCGGGACACTTACAATCAGCCCCAGCATTTT. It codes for CASSLEPRDTYNQPQHF.

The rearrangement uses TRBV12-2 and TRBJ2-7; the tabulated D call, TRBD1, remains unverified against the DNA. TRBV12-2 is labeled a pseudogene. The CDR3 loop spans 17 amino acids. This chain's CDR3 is CASRLVLWQGAPYEQYF. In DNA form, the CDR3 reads TGTGCAAGTCGCTTAGTATTGTGGCAGGGGGCTCCCTACGAGCAGTACTTC.

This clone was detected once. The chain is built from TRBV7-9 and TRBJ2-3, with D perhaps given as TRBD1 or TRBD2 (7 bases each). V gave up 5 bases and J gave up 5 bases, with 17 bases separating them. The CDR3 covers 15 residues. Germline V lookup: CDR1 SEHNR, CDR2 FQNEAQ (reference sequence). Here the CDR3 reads CASSARQGGEDTQYF. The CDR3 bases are TGTGCCAGCAGCGCTAGGCAGGGGGGGGAAGATACGCAGTATTTT.

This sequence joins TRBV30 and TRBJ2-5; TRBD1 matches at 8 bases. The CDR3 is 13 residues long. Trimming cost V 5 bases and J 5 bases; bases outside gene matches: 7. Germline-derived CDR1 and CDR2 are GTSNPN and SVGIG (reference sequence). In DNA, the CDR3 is TGTGCCTGGGCCGTGGACAGGGCGGAGACCCAGTACTTC. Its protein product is CAWAVDRAETQYF. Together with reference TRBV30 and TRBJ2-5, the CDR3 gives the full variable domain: SQTIHQWPATLVQPVGSPLSLECTVEGTSNPNLYWYRQAAGRGLQLLFYSVGIGQISSEVPQNLSASRPQDRQFILSSKKLLLSDSGFYLCAWAVDRAETQYFGPGTRLLVL.

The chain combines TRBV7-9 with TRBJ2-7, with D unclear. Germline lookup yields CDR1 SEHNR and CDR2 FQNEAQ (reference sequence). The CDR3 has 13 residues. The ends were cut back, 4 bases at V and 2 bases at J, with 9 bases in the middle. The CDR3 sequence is CASSYDNTYEQYF. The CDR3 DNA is TGTGCCAGCAGCTATGACAACACCTACGAGCAGTACTTC.

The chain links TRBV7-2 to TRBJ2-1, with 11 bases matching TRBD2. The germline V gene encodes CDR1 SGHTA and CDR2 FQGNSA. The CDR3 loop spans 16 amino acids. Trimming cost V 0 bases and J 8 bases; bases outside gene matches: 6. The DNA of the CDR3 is TGTGCCAGCAGCTTAGCGGCGACTAGCGGGAAGGATGAGCAGTTCTTC. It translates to CASSLAATSGKDEQFF.

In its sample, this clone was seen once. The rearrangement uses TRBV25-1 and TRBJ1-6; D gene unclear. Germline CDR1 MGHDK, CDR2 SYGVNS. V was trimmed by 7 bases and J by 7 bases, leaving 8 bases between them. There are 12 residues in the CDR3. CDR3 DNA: TGTGCCAGCACAGTGGGAAATTCACCCCTCCACTTT. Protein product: CASTVGNSPLHF.

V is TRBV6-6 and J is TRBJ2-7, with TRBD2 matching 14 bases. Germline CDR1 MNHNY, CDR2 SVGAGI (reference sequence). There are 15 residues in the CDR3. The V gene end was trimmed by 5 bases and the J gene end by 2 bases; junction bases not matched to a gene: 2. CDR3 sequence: CASSGTSGSPYEQYF. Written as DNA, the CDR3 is TGTGCCAGCAGTGGGACTAGCGGGAGTCCCTACGAGCAGTACTTC.

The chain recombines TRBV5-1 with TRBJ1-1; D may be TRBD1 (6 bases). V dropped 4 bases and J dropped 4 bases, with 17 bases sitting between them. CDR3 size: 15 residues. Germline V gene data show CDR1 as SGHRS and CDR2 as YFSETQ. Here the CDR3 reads CASSTHTRGSTEAFF. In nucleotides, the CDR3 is TGCGCCAGCAGCACACACACCAGGGGTAGCACTGAAGCTTTCTTT.

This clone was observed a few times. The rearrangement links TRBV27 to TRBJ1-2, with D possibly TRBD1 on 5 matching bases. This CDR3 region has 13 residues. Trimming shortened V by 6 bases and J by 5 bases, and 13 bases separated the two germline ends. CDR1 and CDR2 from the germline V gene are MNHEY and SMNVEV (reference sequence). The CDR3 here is CASRGRGSYGYTF. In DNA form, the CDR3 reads TGTGCCAGCAGGGGAAGGGGTTCTTATGGCTACACCTTC.

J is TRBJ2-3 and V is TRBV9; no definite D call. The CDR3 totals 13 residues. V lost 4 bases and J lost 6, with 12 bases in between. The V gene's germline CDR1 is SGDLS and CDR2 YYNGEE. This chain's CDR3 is CASSTPPSDTQYF. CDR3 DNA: TGTGCCAGCAGCACCCCCCCCTCTGATACGCAGTATTTT.

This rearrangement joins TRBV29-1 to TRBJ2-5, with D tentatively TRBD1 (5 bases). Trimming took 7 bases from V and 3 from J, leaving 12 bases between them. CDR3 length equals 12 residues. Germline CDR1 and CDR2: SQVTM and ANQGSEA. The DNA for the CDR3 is TGCAGCGCCTGGGGCAATAAAGAGACCCAGTACTTC. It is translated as CSAWGNKETQYF.

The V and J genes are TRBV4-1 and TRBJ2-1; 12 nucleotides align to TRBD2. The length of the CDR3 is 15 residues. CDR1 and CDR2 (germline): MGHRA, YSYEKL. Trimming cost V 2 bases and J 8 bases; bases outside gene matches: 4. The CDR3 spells CASSQSSGGAHEQFF. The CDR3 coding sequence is TGCGCCAGCAGCCAATCTAGCGGGGGGGCCCATGAGCAGTTCTTC.

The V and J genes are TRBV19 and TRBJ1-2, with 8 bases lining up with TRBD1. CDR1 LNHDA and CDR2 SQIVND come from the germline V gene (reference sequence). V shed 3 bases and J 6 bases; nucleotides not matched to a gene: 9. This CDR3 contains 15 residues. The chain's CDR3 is CASSILSSGGDGYTF. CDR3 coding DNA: TGTGCCAGTAGTATCCTTTCGTCAGGGGGCGATGGCTACACCTTC. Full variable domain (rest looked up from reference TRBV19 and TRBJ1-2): DGGITQSPKYLFRKEGQNVTLSCEQNLNHDAMYWYRQDPGQGLRLIYYSQIVNDFQKGDIAEGYSVSREKKESFPLTVTSAQKNPTAFYLCASSILSSGGDGYTFGSGTRLTVV.